This TCR beta chain was profiled in a study of cytomegalovirus exposure and HLA in healthy donors. Study findings and constraints: The study recorded about 150 TCR beta chains that were cytomegalovirus-associated. According to a subsequent analysis, TCR clusters from the first cohort were inclined to appear together in the 110 or so validation repertoires. Rare sequences made up most TCRs, while some public TCRs were found in many donors.

Libraries were prepared by immunoSEQ multiplex PCR; TCRdb keeps only in-frame clonotypes and omits some of them. Found here are a few hundred thousand clones, around 90% of them singletons; the top ten hold more than 0.35%. Only one count was recorded for this clone. Its antigen is undetermined. The V and J ends lost 4 bases and 9 bases, in that order; junction bases with no gene match: 13. CDR3 length: 15 amino acids. Germline lookup yields CDR1 SGHDT and CDR2 YYEEEE. The gene calls are TRBV5-6 and TRBJ2-1; 7 bases agree with TRBD1. The material sequenced was PBMCs. This TCR derives from a woman aged 18-29 years in good health and CMV-seronegative. The chain's CDR3 is CASSLRDSPSREQFF. The CDR3 DNA sequence: TGTGCCAGCAGCCTCCGGGACAGTCCCTCGCGTGAGCAGTTCTTC.